This paragraph reports one T cell receptor (beta chain). Its antigen is still unknown. The sample is drawn from a study of memory CD4+ T cells and cytomegalovirus serostatus. The study, taken as a whole, reports: Suggested: most of the CMV-linked TCR signature lies in CD4+ memory cells. Each of approximately 73 CMV-associated TCRbeta sequences occurred in one to five individuals.

Authors' methods: After removing out-of-frame reads, around 2 million distinct TCRbeta sequences remained. The table came from immunoSEQ multiplex PCR; TCRdb's copy has only in-frame clones and leaves some out. V and J calls and clone size are those listed in that table; D and trimming were worked out from the DNA. The sample contains 45,000 to 55,000 clones, around three quarters of which appear only once. Single viable CD3+CD4+CD8-CD45RO+ cells were sorted as the memory CD4+ T cells. CD4+ T cells were isolated by positive magnetic selection. The clonotype was recovered from an adult in good health and CMV-seronegative. Sequencing input: memory CD4+ T cells from blood.

Here the CDR3 reads CASSPGTGSHEQYF. As DNA, the CDR3 is TGTGCCAGCTCACCCGGGACAGGGAGCCACGAGCAGTACTTC. The J gene is TRBJ2-7, the V gene TRBV18; 9 nucleotides agree with TRBD1. The CDR3 spans 14 residues. Germline CDR1 reads KGHSH; CDR2 reads LQKENI. V dropped 3 bases and J dropped 5; count of bases not matched to a gene: 5.